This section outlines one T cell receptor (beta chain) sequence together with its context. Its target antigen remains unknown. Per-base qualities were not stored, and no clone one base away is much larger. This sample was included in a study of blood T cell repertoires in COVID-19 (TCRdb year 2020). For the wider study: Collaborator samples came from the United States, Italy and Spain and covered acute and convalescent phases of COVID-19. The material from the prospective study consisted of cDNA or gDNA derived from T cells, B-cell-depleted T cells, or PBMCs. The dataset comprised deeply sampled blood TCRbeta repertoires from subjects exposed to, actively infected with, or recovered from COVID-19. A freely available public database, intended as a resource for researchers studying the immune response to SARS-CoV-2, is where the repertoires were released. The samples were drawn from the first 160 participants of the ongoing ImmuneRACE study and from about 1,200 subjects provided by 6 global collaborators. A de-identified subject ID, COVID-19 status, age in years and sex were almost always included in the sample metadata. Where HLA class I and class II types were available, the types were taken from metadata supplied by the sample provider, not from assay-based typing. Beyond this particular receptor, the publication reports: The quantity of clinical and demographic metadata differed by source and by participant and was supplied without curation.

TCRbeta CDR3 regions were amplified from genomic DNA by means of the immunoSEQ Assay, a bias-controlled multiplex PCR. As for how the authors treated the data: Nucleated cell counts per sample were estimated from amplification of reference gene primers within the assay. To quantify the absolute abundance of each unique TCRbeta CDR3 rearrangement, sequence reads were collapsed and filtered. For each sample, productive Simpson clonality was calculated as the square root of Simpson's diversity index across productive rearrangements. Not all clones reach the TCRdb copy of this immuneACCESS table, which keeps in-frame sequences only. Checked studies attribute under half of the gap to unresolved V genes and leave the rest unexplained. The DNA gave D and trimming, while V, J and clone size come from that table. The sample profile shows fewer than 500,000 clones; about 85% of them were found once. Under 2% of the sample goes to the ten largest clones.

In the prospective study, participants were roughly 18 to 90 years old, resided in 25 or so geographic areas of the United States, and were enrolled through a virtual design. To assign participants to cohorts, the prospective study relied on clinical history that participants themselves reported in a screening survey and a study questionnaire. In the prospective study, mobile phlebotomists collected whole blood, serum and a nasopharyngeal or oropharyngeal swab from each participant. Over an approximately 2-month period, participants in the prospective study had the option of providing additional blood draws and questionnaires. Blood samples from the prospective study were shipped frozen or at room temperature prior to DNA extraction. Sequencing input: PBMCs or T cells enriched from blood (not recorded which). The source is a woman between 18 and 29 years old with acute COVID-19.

The CDR3 region reads CASSLKTARLAKNIQYF. The DNA reads as follows: TGTGCCAGCAGCCTAAAGACAGCGCGTCTAGCCAAAAACATTCAGTACTTC. The chain links TRBV7-9 with TRBJ2-4, and perhaps TRBD1 as D gene, on 5 matching bases. The V end loses 5 bases and the J end loses 0 bases, and a stretch of 17 bases separates them. CDR1 is given as SEHNR and CDR2 as FQNEAQ, both from the germline V gene (reference sequence). The cysteine opens and the phenylalanine closes a CDR3 of 17 amino acids. The read is trimmed to its CDR3 DNA, 51 bases read in frame from base 1.